Sequencing of this T cell receptor (beta chain) was carried out in a study of shared clonotypes between healthy human individuals. Germline loops: CDR1 SGHVS, CDR2 FNYEAQ. Trimming pared 5 bases from V and 3 bases from J, leaving 19 bases between. This CDR3 spans 16 amino acids. Only in-frame clones appear in the TCRdb table, and some are missing; sequencing was by immunoSEQ multiplex PCR. This sample has some 2.1 million clones, with just over 90% found just once. Study-wide findings and caveats: Non-shared clonotypes had lower generation probabilities than those shared by all four donors. When naive CD4 clonotypes were compared across a few donors, about 4.8% were shared.

Comments on this clone: Its target is unknown.

Positive CCR7 selection of CD45RO-negative cells yielded the naive CD8 cells, and terminally differentiated effector memory CD45RA+ cells were excluded. The source of this sequence is a man aged 18 to 35 in good health. Some clones in this sample may be carry-over from other donors' samples. The genes are TRBV7-6 and TRBJ1-1, with D possibly matching TRBD1 (6 bases). Material for sequencing was naive CD8+ T cells from PBMCs. The DNA for the CDR3 is TGTGCCAGCAGCCTATGGGCAGGCGAGGGGGACACTGAAGCTTTCTTT. It translates to CASSLWAGEGDTEAFF.